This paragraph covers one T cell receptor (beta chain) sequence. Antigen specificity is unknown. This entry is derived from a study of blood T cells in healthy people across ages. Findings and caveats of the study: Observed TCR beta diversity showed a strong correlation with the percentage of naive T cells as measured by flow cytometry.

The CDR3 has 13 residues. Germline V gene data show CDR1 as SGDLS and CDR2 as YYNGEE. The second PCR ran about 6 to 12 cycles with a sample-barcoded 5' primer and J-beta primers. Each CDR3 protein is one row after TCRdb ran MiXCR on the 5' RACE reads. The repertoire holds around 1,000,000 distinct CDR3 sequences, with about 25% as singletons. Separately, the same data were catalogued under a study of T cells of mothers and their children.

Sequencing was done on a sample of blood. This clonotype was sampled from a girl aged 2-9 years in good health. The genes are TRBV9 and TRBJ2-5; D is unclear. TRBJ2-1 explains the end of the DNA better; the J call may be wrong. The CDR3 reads CASSAWEHNEQFF. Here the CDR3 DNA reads TGTGCCAGCAGCGCCTGGGAACACAATGAGCAGTTCTTC.